The 32 T cell receptor beta chains below all came from one sample that was sequenced in a study of T cell responses to AZD1222 COVID-19 vaccine. Data came from immunoSEQ multiplex PCR; TCRdb stores just in-frame clones and leaves some out. Among about 160,000 clones, 91% were seen once, and the ten largest hold under 4%. The specimen was peripheral blood, collected 28 days after the second AZD1222 dose. The receptors come from an adult who received the AZD1222 COVID-19 vaccine.

The chain recombines TRBV20-1 with TRBJ2-1; TRBD1 aligns across 7 bases. Germline CDR1 reads DFQATT; CDR2 reads SNEGSKA (reference sequence). The ends lost 7 bases at V and 10 bases at J; junction bases unmatched: 4. CDR3 length: 10 residues. This CDR3 is CSGGGREQFF. Here the CDR3 DNA reads TGCAGTGGAGGGGGCCGCGAGCAGTTCTTC.

This chain joins TRBV7-9 and TRBJ1-4; D unclear. Germline V CDR1 and CDR2: SEHNR, FQNEAQ (reference sequence). This CDR3 has 19 amino acids. Trimming took off 4 bases at V and 10 bases at J, with 31 bases between the two ends. The CDR3 DNA follows: TGTGCCAGCAGCTGGATTCCGACACGGGGAAGAGCCGTCGTAGGAAAACTGTTTTTT. Its translation: CASSWIPTRGRAVVGKLFF.

V is TRBV10-1 and J is TRBJ2-3; D is undetermined. Trimming took off 2 bases at V and 1 base at J, with 16 bases between the two ends. Germline V gives CDR1 WNHNN, CDR2 SYGVQD (reference sequence). This CDR3 comprises 17 residues. CDR3 amino acids: CASSEKYLKGCTDTQYF. Here the CDR3 DNA reads TGCGCCAGCAGTGAGAAGTATTTAAAGGGTTGCACAGATACGCAGTATTTT.

V and J are TRBV7-8 and TRBJ1-2; D not resolved. CDR3 size: 12 residues. V was clipped by 5 bases and J by 7 bases, with 11 bases between them. CDR1 SGHVS and CDR2 FQNEAQ come from the germline V gene. The DNA of the CDR3 is TGTGCCAGCAGCCCCCGGTCGGGTGGCTACACCTTC. Translation: CASSPRSGGYTF.

This clone was picked up one time. The V call is TRBV15, the J call TRBJ1-3; D is unclear. Germline values: CDR1 LNHNV, CDR2 YYDKDF (reference sequence). There are 14 residues in the CDR3. V lost 8 bases, J lost 0 bases, and 11 bases lay in between. The CDR3 here is CATSDPRSGNTIYF. The CDR3 DNA reads as TGTGCCACCTCGGACCCCCGCTCTGGAAACACCATATATTTT. The full variable domain, with the rest looked up from reference TRBV15 and TRBJ1-3, is DAMVIQNPRYQVTQFGKPVTLSCSQTLNHNVMYWYQQKSSQAPKLLFHYYDKDFNNEADTPDNFQSRRPNTSFCFLDIRSPGLGDTAMYLCATSDPRSGNTIYFGEGSWLTVV.

The chain couples TRBV7-5 to TRBJ1-3; the table's TRBD1 call for D was not verified on the DNA. TRBV7-5 is classified as a pseudogene. The CDR3 is made up of 17 amino acids. The CDR3 DNA sequence: TGTGCCAGAAGCTTAAGGAAACAGACGAGCTCTGGAAACACCATATATTTT. It is translated as CARSLRKQTSSGNTIYF.

This chain joins TRBV28 and TRBJ1-4, with D unresolved. The CDR3 loop spans 15 amino acids. Deletions cut 6 bases from V and 3 bases from J, with 14 bases between. Germline lookup yields CDR1 MDHEN and CDR2 SYDVKM. DNA for the CDR3: TGTGCCAGCAGACCTTTGGCCCCACCTAATGAAAAACTGTTTTTT. Its protein is CASRPLAPPNEKLFF.

This clone was detected only a few times. This chain connects TRBV12-3 or TRBV12-4 to TRBJ2-1, with TRBD1 identical over 9 bases. The CDR3 extends over 13 amino acids. V was pared by 1 base and J by 8 bases, with 0 bases of the junction left unmatched. In DNA form, the CDR3 reads TGTGCCAGCAGTTTAGGGACAGGGGATGAGCAGTTCTTC. Translated: CASSLGTGDEQFF.

V and J are TRBV13 and TRBJ2-7, with 10 positions matching TRBD1. Germline CDR1 PRHDT, CDR2 FYEKMQ (reference sequence). The CDR3 is 14 amino acids. V shed 5 bases and J 6 bases; nucleotides not matched to a gene: 7. The CDR3 sequence is CASSPDRGLSEQYF. The CDR3 DNA reads TGTGCCAGCAGCCCAGACAGGGGGCTTAGCGAGCAGTACTTC.

In the case of this clone: Sequence at one end of the junction differs from germline and may be a read error. The chain uses TRBV20-1 and TRBJ2-7, with TRBD1 identical over 8 bases. Germline assignment: CDR1 DFQATT and CDR2 SNEGSKA (reference sequence). This CDR3 has 13 residues. The CDR3 sequence: CSASLLDREIWSF. CDR3 coding DNA: TGCAGTGCTAGTTTGTTGGACAGGGAAATTTGGTCCTTC.

The V and J genes are TRBV3-1 (or the pseudogene TRBV3-2) and TRBJ2-3, with TRBD2 matching 13 bases. Germline V gene sequence: CDR1 LGHDT, CDR2 YNNKEL (reference sequence). The CDR3 has 16 residues. CDR3 DNA: TGTGCTACTACCCTACTAGCGGGGGGGTTGGTAGATACGCAGTATTTT. Its protein is CATTLLAGGLVDTQYF.

J is TRBJ1-2 and V is TRBV5-6; D not resolved. The CDR3 sequence is 15 residues long. The V and J ends lost 0 bases and 2 bases respectively, with 11 bases between them. The germline gives CDR1 SGHDT, CDR2 YYEEEE. The CDR3 nucleotides read TGTGCCAGCAGCTTGGTTTGGAGGGAAAACTATGGCTACACCTTC. Its protein product is CASSLVWRENYGYTF. The whole variable domain, filled in from reference TRBV5-6 and TRBJ1-2, reads DAGVTQSPTHLIKTRGQQVTLRCSPKSGHDTVSWYQQALGQGPQFIFQYYEEEERQRGNFPDRFSGHQFPNYSSELNVNALLLGDSALYLCASSLVWRENYGYTFGSGTRLTVV.

V usage is TRBV7-9 and J usage is TRBJ1-1; D is unclear. Per germline, CDR1 SEHNR and CDR2 FQNEAQ (reference sequence). The germline V and J ends were trimmed by 4 bases and 0 bases, with 6 bases remaining between them. There are 13 residues in the CDR3. The CDR3 loop reads CASSSEMNTEAFF. DNA of the CDR3: TGTGCCAGCAGCTCCGAAATGAACACTGAAGCTTTCTTT. Full variable domain (outside the CDR3, taken from reference TRBV7-9 and TRBJ1-1): DTGVSQNPRHKITKRGQNVTFRCDPISEHNRLYWYRQTLGQGPEFLTYFQNEAQLEKSRLLSDRFSAERPKGSFSTLEIQRTEQGDSAMYLCASSSEMNTEAFFGQGTRLTVV.

The chain employs TRBV3-1 (or the pseudogene TRBV3-2) and TRBJ2-7; TRBD2 is a possible D gene (5 bases). The CDR3 contains 14 residues. Trimming took off 0 bases at V and 4 bases at J, with 10 bases between the two ends. Germline V gene lookup returns CDR1 LGHDT and CDR2 YNNKEL (reference sequence). In nucleotides, the CDR3 is TGTGCCAGCAGCCAAGATGCTAGCCGTTACGAGCAGTACTTC. Protein: CASSQDASRYEQYF.

The CDR3 DNA follows: TGTGCCAGTGAGCAGGGGGCGTTGAATGGCTACACCTTC. Translation: CASEQGALNGYTF. V and J are TRBV19 and TRBJ1-2, with TRBD1 identical over 8 bases. CDR1 and CDR2 (germline): LNHDA, SQIVND (reference sequence). The CDR3 consists of 13 residues. The V segment lost 8 bases and the J segment 6 bases; nucleotides outside the gene matches: 8.

This chain joins TRBV19 and TRBJ1-4; 7 nucleotides match TRBD1. V lost 3 bases, J lost 0 bases, and 10 bases stayed unmatched. Germline values: CDR1 LNHDA, CDR2 SQIVND (reference sequence). CDR3 length equals 18 residues. The chain's CDR3 is CASSIRGRETATNEKLFF. The CDR3 DNA sequence: TGTGCCAGTAGTATCAGGGGGAGGGAGACAGCAACTAATGAAAAACTGTTTTTT.

The genes are TRBV27 and TRBJ2-4, with 9 bases identical to TRBD1. Germline CDR1 and CDR2: MNHEY and SMNVEV (reference sequence). The CDR3 is made up of 15 amino acids. V lost 7 bases and J lost 2; bases outside the gene matches: 6. The CDR3 protein is CASNPGTGTKNIQYF. The CDR3 DNA is TGTGCCAGCAACCCTGGGACAGGGACCAAAAACATTCAGTACTTC.

The V call is TRBV7-8, the J call TRBJ2-7, with 8 positions matching TRBD1. CDR3 length: 12 residues. V shed 5 bases, J shed 6 bases, and the junction held 3 bases outside the gene matches. Germline CDR1 is SGHVS and CDR2 is FQNEAQ. This CDR3 reads CASSVDRGEQYF. DNA of the CDR3: TGTGCCAGCAGCGTAGACAGGGGCGAGCAGTACTTC.

The rearrangement links TRBV19 to TRBJ2-7; D is undetermined. The CDR3 contains 13 residues. V was cut by 3 bases and J by 1 base, with 7 bases left in between. Germline CDR1 LNHDA, CDR2 SQIVND (reference sequence). This CDR3 is CASSIEDSYEQYF. In DNA form, the CDR3 reads TGTGCCAGTAGTATTGAGGATTCCTACGAGCAGTACTTC. The variable domain in full, with the rest retrieved from reference TRBV19 and TRBJ2-7, is DGGITQSPKYLFRKEGQNVTLSCEQNLNHDAMYWYRQDPGQGLRLIYYSQIVNDFQKGDIAEGYSVSREKKESFPLTVTSAQKNPTAFYLCASSIEDSYEQYFGPGTRLTVT.

This chain connects TRBV9 to TRBJ2-1, with TRBD2 matching 10 bases. V lost 3 bases and J lost 9; bases outside the gene matches: 9. Per the germline V gene, CDR1 is SGDLS and CDR2 is YYNGEE. There are 15 residues in the CDR3. The DNA of the CDR3 is TGTGCCAGCAGCGCCCTAACTAGCGGGATTGGTGAGCAGTTCTTC. Its protein is CASSALTSGIGEQFF.

The V gene is TRBV11-2, the J gene TRBJ1-1; 10 bases line up with TRBD1. Germline V CDR1 and CDR2: SGHAT, FQNNGV. Trimming took 5 bases from V and 11 from J; bases not matched to a gene: 11. This CDR3 has 14 residues. The CDR3 DNA follows: TGTGCCAGCAGCACCCCAAGGGACAGGGGAGTCGCTTTCTTT. Residues: CASSTPRDRGVAFF.

Remarks on this clone: At one boundary the junction diverges from the germline segment, which might be a read error. The rearrangement uses TRBV7-7 and TRBJ2-5; 8 positions agree with TRBD2. The CDR3 covers 14 residues. Germline V gene data show CDR1 as SSHAT and CDR2 as FNYEAQ (reference sequence). In DNA form, the CDR3 reads TGTGCTAGCAGCTTGGCGGGAGGCTATGAGACCCAGTACTTC. Amino acid sequence: CASSLAGGYETQYF.

The CDR3 bases are TGTGCCAGCAGTCCCCAGACAGGGCGCACAGATACGCAGTATTTT. The encoded protein is CASSPQTGRTDTQYF. This chain links TRBV27 with TRBJ2-3; 7 nucleotides align to TRBD1. This CDR3 is built from 15 residues. Looked up from germline, CDR1 is MNHEY and CDR2 is SMNVEV (reference sequence). Trimming took 5 bases from V and 1 from J; bases not matched to a gene: 6.

The chain joins TRBV2 to TRBJ1-6; no reliable D call. Germline V gives CDR1 SNHLY, CDR2 FYNNEI. The CDR3 runs 14 residues. V lost 2 bases and J 6 bases, leaving 8 bases between the germline ends. CDR3 DNA sequence: TGTGCCAGCAGTGAAATCCGAGTTAATTCACCCCTCCACTTT. Translation: CASSEIRVNSPLHF.

The chain links TRBV7-2 to TRBJ1-1; TRBD1 is a possible D gene (6 bases). The CDR3 is 14 residues long. Germline-derived CDR1 and CDR2 are SGHTA and FQGNSA. Trimming stripped 1 base from V and 9 bases from J, with 15 bases between. The CDR3 loop is CASSLDQGTKKAFF. The CDR3 DNA sequence: TGTGCCAGCAGCTTAGATCAGGGGACAAAGAAAGCTTTCTTT.

This clone was recorded only once. The chain recombines TRBV4-1 with TRBJ1-4; D remains unclear. The CDR3 loop spans 17 amino acids. V was shortened by 1 base and J by 10 bases, with 22 bases between the two germline ends. Germline V lookup: CDR1 MGHRA, CDR2 YSYEKL. Here the CDR3 reads CASSQGPARDSSGKLFF. DNA of the CDR3: TGCGCCAGCAGCCAAGGGCCTGCGCGGGATTCTTCTGGAAAACTGTTTTTT.

The chain recombines TRBV7-9 with TRBJ2-3, with TRBD2 matching over 8 bases. The V gene end was trimmed by 5 bases and the J gene end by 4 bases; junction bases not matched to a gene: 8. The CDR3 runs to 15 residues. Germline V gene sequence: CDR1 SEHNR, CDR2 FQNEAQ (reference sequence). CDR3 in amino acids: CASSRPGGGADTQYF. The CDR3 coding sequence is TGTGCCAGCAGCAGACCCGGGGGGGGTGCAGATACGCAGTATTTT.

The V gene is TRBV9, the J gene TRBJ2-7, with TRBD2 matching over 9 bases. Losses at the gene ends were 2 bases for V and 5 bases for J; bases not matched to a gene: 5. The CDR3 is 14 residues long. The V gene's germline CDR1 is SGDLS and CDR2 YYNGEE. Here the CDR3 DNA reads TGTGCCAGCAGCGTGAGCGGGAGGTTGGACGAGCAGTACTTC. Residues: CASSVSGRLDEQYF.

V and J are TRBV18 and TRBJ2-3; 7 positions agree with TRBD1. Germline assignment: CDR1 KGHSH and CDR2 LQKENI. The CDR3 totals 15 residues. J lost 2 bases, V lost 6 bases, and 8 bases had no gene match. Here the CDR3 reads CASSRRQGNTDTQYF. CDR3 sequence (DNA): TGTGCCAGCTCCCGACGACAGGGTAACACAGATACGCAGTATTTT.

This sequence joins TRBV28 and TRBJ2-6, with no clear D. The CDR3 extends over 17 amino acids. Per the germline V gene, CDR1 is MDHEN and CDR2 is SYDVKM. The V and J ends lost 1 base and 4 bases respectively, with 14 bases between them. DNA for the CDR3: TGTGCCAGCAGTTTATTTACTCAGTCCATCGGGGCCAACGTCCTGACTTTC. It is translated as CASSLFTQSIGANVLTF.

As DNA, the CDR3 is TGCGCCAGCAGCCCCCGACAGCAAACAGATACGCAGTATTTT. This gives the protein CASSPRQQTDTQYF. The V and J genes are TRBV5-1 and TRBJ2-3; perhaps TRBD1 as D (5 bases). V lost 4 bases and J lost 3, with 12 bases in between. The CDR3 loop spans 14 amino acids. Germline lookup yields CDR1 SGHRS and CDR2 YFSETQ.

The rearrangement uses TRBV5-1 and TRBJ2-5, with D possibly matching TRBD2 (6 bases). The CDR3 consists of 13 residues. CDR1 is SGHRS and CDR2 is YFSETQ in the germline V gene. With 3 bases removed from V and 1 base from J, the gap between germline ends came to 7 bases. This CDR3 reads CASSSGLQETQYF. As DNA, the CDR3 is TGCGCCAGCAGCTCGGGACTCCAAGAGACCCAGTACTTC. The variable domain in full, completed from reference TRBV5-1 and TRBJ2-5, reads KAGVTQTPRYLIKTRGQQVTLSCSPISGHRSVSWYQQTPGQGLQFLFEYFSETQRNKGNFPGRFSGRQFSNSRSEMNVSTLELGDSALYLCASSSGLQETQYFGPGTRLLVL.